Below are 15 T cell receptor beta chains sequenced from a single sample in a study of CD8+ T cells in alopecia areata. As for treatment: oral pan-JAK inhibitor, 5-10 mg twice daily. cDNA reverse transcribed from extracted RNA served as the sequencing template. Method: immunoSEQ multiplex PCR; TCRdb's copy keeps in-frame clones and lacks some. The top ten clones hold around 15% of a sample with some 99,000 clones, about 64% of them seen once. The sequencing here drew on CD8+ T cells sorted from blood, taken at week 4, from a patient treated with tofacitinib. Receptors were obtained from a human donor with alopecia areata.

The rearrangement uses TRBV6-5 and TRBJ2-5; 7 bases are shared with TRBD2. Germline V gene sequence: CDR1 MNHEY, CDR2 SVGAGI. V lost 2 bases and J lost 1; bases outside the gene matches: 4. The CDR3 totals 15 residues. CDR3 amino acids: CASSYTRELQETQYF. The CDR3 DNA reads TGTGCCAGCAGTTACACGCGGGAGCTCCAAGAGACCCAGTACTTC.

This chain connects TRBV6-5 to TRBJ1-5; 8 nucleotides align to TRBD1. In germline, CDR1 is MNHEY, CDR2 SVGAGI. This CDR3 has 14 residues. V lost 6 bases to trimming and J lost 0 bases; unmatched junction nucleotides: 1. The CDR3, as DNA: TGTGCCAGCAGGGACAGGGATAGCAATCAGCCCCAGCATTTT. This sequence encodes CASRDRDSNQPQHF.

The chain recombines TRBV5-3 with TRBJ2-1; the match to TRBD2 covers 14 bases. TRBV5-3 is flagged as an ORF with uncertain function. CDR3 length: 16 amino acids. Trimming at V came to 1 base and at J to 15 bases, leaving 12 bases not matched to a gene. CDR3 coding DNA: TGTGCCAGAAGCTTGACAGGACTAGCGGGAGGACTGTGGAGGTTCTTC. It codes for CARSLTGLAGGLWRFF.

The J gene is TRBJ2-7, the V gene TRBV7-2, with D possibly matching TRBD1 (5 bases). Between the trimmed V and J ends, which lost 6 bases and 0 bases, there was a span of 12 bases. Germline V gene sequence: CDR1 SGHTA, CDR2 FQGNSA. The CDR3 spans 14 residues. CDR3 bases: TGTGCCAGCAGGGAATCCAGGGACTCCTACGAGCAGTACTTC. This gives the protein CASRESRDSYEQYF.

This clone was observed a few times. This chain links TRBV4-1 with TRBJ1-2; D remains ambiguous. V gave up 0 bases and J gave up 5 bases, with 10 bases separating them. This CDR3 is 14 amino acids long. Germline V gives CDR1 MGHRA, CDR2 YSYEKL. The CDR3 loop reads CASSQERQMYGYTF. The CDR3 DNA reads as TGCGCCAGCAGCCAAGAGAGGCAAATGTATGGCTACACCTTC.

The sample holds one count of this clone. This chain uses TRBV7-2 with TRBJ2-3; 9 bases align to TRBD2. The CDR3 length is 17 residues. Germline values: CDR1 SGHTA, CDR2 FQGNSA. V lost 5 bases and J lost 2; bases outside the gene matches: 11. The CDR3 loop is CASSHKGLAGITDTQYF. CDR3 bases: TGTGCCAGCAGCCATAAGGGTCTAGCGGGAATCACAGATACGCAGTATTTT.

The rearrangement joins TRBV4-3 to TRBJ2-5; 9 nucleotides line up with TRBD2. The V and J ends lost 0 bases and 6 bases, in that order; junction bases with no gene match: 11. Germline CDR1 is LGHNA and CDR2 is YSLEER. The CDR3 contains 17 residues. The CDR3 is CASSQDVREGPVKTQYF. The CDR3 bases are TGCGCCAGCAGCCAAGATGTGCGGGAGGGCCCGGTGAAGACCCAGTACTTC.

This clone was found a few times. In nucleotides, the CDR3 is TGTGCCAGCAGCCTTGTCGTCCAGGGGAGAGACGGCTACACCTTC. Translated: CASSLVVQGRDGYTF. The rearrangement uses TRBV5-4 and TRBJ1-2; D perhaps matches TRBD1 (6 bases). This CDR3 region has 15 residues. Per germline, CDR1 SGHNT and CDR2 YYREEE (reference sequence). Trimming took off 4 bases at V and 8 bases at J, with 21 bases between the two ends.

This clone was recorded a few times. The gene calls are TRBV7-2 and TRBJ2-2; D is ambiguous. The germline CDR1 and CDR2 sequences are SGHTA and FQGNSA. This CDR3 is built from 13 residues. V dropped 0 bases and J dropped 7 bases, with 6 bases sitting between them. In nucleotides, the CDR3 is TGTGCCAGCAGCTTAGCTCGGGTCGGGGAGCTGTTTTTT. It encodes CASSLARVGELFF.

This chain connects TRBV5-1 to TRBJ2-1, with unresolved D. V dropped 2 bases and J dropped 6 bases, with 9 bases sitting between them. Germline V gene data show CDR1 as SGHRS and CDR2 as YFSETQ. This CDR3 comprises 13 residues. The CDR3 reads CASSFGTINEQFF. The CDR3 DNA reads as TGCGCCAGCAGCTTCGGTACCATCAATGAGCAGTTCTTC.

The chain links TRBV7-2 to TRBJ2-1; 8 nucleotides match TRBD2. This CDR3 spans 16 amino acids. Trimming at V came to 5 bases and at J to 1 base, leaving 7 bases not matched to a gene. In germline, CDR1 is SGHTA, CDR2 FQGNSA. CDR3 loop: CASSGHAGGSYNEQFF. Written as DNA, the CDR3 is TGTGCCAGCAGCGGACACGCGGGGGGATCCTACAATGAGCAGTTCTTC.

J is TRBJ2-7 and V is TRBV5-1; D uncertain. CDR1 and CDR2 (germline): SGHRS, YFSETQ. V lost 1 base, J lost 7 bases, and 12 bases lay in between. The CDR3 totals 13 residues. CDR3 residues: CASSLRQVSEQYF. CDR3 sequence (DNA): TGCGCCAGCAGCTTGCGTCAGGTCTCTGAGCAGTACTTC.

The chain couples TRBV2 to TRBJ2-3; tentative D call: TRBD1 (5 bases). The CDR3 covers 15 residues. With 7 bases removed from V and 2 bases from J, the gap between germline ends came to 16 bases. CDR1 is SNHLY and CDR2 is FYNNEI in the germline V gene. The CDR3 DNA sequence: TGTGCCAGCACCGACACCAGGGCGGACACAGATACGCAGTATTTT. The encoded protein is CASTDTRADTDTQYF.

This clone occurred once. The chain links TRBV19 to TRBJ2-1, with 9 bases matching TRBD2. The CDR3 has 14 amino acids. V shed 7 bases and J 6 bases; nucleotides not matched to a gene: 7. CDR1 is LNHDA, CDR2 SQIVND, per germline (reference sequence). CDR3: CASNVAGVGNEQFF. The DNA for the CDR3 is TGTGCCAGTAATGTAGCGGGAGTGGGCAATGAGCAGTTCTTC.

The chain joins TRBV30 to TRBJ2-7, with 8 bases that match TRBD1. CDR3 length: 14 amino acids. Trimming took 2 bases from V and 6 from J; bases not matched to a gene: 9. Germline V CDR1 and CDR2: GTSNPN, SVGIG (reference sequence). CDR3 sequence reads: CAWSWQGASSEQYF. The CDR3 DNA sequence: TGTGCCTGGAGTTGGCAGGGGGCGTCATCCGAGCAGTACTTC.